Shown below are 22 T cell receptor beta chains from a single sample sequenced in a study of T cell repertoires in cytomegalovirus infection. Their target antigens are unknown. TCRdb ran MiXCR on the reads and lists one entry per CDR3 protein. Seen here are 200,000 or so distinct CDR3 sequences, about 40% observed once, and the top ten hold approximately 59%. Sample: CD8+ T cells from cultured PBMCs, taken from culture after CMV antigen stimulation. These receptors all come from a human donor in good health (CMV status not recorded). Some clones in this sample may be carry-over from other donors' samples.

This clonotype was counted many times. This chain links TRBV7-9 with TRBJ2-3; D may match TRBD1 or TRBD2 (7 bases each). The CDR3 spans 16 residues. The ends were cut back, 5 bases at V and 2 bases at J, with 17 bases in the middle. CDR1 and CDR2 from the germline V gene are SEHNR and FQNEAQ (reference sequence). CDR3 sequence: CASSPSRGRATDTQYF. The CDR3 region has the DNA TGTGCCAGCAGCCCCTCCAGGGGGAGGGCCACAGATACGCAGTATTTT.

This chain's CDR3 is CASSDVGGATQYF. In DNA, the CDR3 is TGTGCCAGCAGTGATGTCGGAGGAGCGACCCAGTACTTC. The gene calls are TRBV6-1 and TRBJ2-5; possible D gene TRBD2, 5 bases. The CDR3 is made up of 13 amino acids. The V and J ends lost 3 bases and 7 bases respectively, with 12 bases between them. The germline V gene has CDR1 MNHNS and CDR2 SASEGT.

This clonotype came up a few times. V and J are TRBV6-6 and TRBJ2-7; D remains ambiguous. The germline V and J ends were trimmed by 0 bases and 5 bases, with 20 bases remaining between them. The CDR3 has 17 residues. CDR1 is MNHNY, CDR2 SVGAGI, per germline (reference sequence). The CDR3 coding sequence is TGTGCCAGCAGTTACTCGCCCGGAACGGCCGGTGTGAACGAGCAGTACTTC. Its translation is CASSYSPGTAGVNEQYF.

Comment on this clonotype: One base away lies a much larger clone, so this may be a sequencing read error. The rearrangement uses TRBV7-2 and TRBJ2-1; the D is unclear. This CDR3 has 15 amino acids. With 1 base removed from V and 9 bases from J, the gap between germline ends came to 16 bases. In germline, CDR1 is SGHTA, CDR2 FQGNSA. CDR3 protein: CASSLDRAKGPEQFF. In nucleotides, the CDR3 is TGTGCCAGCAGCTTAGACCGGGCGAAAGGGCCTGAGCAGTTCTTC. Combining the CDR3 with reference TRBV7-2 and TRBJ2-1 gives the whole variable domain GAGVSQSPSNKVTEKGKDVELRCDPISGHTALYWYRQSLGQGLEFLIYFQGNSAPDKSGLPSDRFSAERTGGSVSTLTIQRTQQEDSAVYLCASSLDRAKGPEQFFGPGTRLTVL.

A few counts support this clonotype. The V call is TRBV7-6, the J call TRBJ2-2; 10 bases are shared with TRBD2. In germline, CDR1 is SGHVS, CDR2 FNYEAQ. The CDR3 is 17 amino acids. Unmatched junction bases numbered 10, after V lost 4 bases and J lost 5 bases. The CDR3 is CASSSTSGPRRTGELFF. The CDR3 DNA follows: TGTGCCAGCAGCTCGACTAGCGGGCCGCGACGGACCGGGGAGCTGTTTTTT.

This rearrangement joins TRBV4-1 to TRBJ2-5; D gene uncertain. Between the trimmed V and J ends, which lost 4 bases and 3 bases, there was a span of 12 bases. Germline CDR1 and CDR2: MGHRA and YSYEKL. CDR3 length: 14 amino acids. The DNA of the CDR3 is TGCGCCAGCAGCCTCGGGCACCCCAAAGAGACCCAGTACTTC. Its translation: CASSLGHPKETQYF.

The chain combines TRBV6-1 with TRBJ2-7, with D maybe TRBD1 (6 bases). The CDR3 runs 16 residues. The germline gives CDR1 MNHNS, CDR2 SASEGT. V lost 1 base and J 2 bases, leaving 15 bases between the germline ends. CDR3: CASSEVRVQGPYEQYF. The CDR3 DNA follows: TGTGCCAGCAGTGAAGTCCGTGTGCAGGGGCCCTACGAGCAGTACTTC.

In this sample, this clonotype turned up many times. The chain combines TRBV27 with TRBJ2-7, with D possibly being TRBD2 (5 bases). V was shortened by 3 bases and J by 3 bases, with 15 bases between the two germline ends. Germline lookup yields CDR1 MNHEY and CDR2 SMNVEV (reference sequence). This CDR3 has 15 residues. This CDR3 is CASSFRGSRNYEQYF. The CDR3, as DNA: TGTGCCAGCAGTTTTCGTGGGAGCAGGAACTACGAGCAGTACTTC.

This clonotype was recorded once. The chain has TRBV27 and TRBJ1-2; TRBD1 agrees at 7 bases. Germline V gene sequence: CDR1 MNHEY, CDR2 SMNVEV (reference sequence). This CDR3 is 16 amino acids long. With 4 bases clipped from V and 2 bases from J, the junction kept 10 bases outside the gene matches. CDR3 region: CASSYSSGQKNYGYTF. As DNA, the CDR3 is TGTGCCAGCAGTTATAGTTCGGGACAGAAAAACTATGGCTACACCTTC.

This chain connects TRBV27 to TRBJ2-2; D gene unclear. The CDR3 has 11 amino acids. Germline values: CDR1 MNHEY, CDR2 SMNVEV (reference sequence). Between the trimmed V and J ends, which lost 5 bases and 8 bases, there was a span of 6 bases. CDR3 sequence reads: CASSHEGELFF. The CDR3 coding sequence is TGTGCCAGCAGTCATGAGGGGGAGCTGTTTTTT.

The chain is built from TRBV7-3 and TRBJ1-1; D is undetermined. Germline V gives CDR1 SGHTA, CDR2 FQGTGA. The CDR3 is made up of 13 amino acids. The V gene lost 4 bases and the J gene lost 3 bases, with 9 bases spanning the gap. CDR3 sequence reads: CASSSRVDTEAFF. The CDR3 DNA reads as TGTGCCAGCAGCTCGAGGGTAGACACTGAAGCTTTCTTT.

In its sample, this clonotype was seen a few times. V gene TRBV7-6 combines with J gene TRBJ1-1, with D tentatively TRBD1 (6 bases). The CDR3 spans 17 residues. Trimming shortened V by 3 bases and J by 3 bases, and 20 bases separated the two germline ends. Germline values: CDR1 SGHVS, CDR2 FNYEAQ. This CDR3 is CASSLGAGRVPDTEAFF. The CDR3 region has the DNA TGTGCCAGCAGCTTGGGGGCAGGGAGGGTTCCGGACACTGAAGCTTTCTTT.

Only a few counts were recorded for this clonotype. The chain couples TRBV30 to TRBJ2-3; the D is unclear. The V gene lost 4 bases and the J gene lost 5 bases, with 13 bases spanning the gap. The germline V gene encodes CDR1 GTSNPN and CDR2 SVGIG (reference sequence). The CDR3 is made up of 13 amino acids. The CDR3 protein is CAWTVQLEDTQYF. Written as DNA, the CDR3 is TGTGCCTGGACCGTTCAGTTGGAAGATACGCAGTATTTT.

The gene calls are TRBV7-9 and TRBJ2-7, with TRBD1 identical over 10 bases. Germline lookup yields CDR1 SEHNR and CDR2 FQNEAQ (reference sequence). The CDR3 sequence is 14 residues long. Losses at the gene ends were 5 bases for V and 4 bases for J; bases not matched to a gene: 5. CDR3 loop: CASSGDRGSYEQYF. The CDR3 bases are TGTGCCAGCAGCGGGGACAGGGGTAGTTACGAGCAGTACTTC.

The rearrangement uses TRBV27 and TRBJ2-7; possible D gene TRBD2, 5 bases. The germline V gene encodes CDR1 MNHEY and CDR2 SMNVEV (reference sequence). Deletions cut 6 bases from V and 0 bases from J, with 18 bases between. The CDR3 totals 16 residues. CDR3 sequence (DNA): TGTGCCAGCAGCCCCTCACTAGGTCAAAGCTCCTACGAGCAGTACTTC. Translated: CASSPSLGQSSYEQYF.

The sample holds a few counts of this clonotype. This chain uses TRBV7-8 with TRBJ1-3; D might be TRBD1 (5 bases). Germline lookup yields CDR1 SGHVS and CDR2 FQNEAQ. V gave up 6 bases and J gave up 4 bases, with 16 bases separating them. The CDR3 runs to 15 residues. The chain's CDR3 is CASSLEAGIGNTIYF. CDR3 DNA: TGTGCCAGCAGTCTAGAGGCAGGGATCGGAAACACCATATATTTT.

The chain employs TRBV20-1 and TRBJ1-5, with D perhaps TRBD1 (6 bases). The length of the CDR3 is 18 residues. Trimming took off 4 bases at V and 0 bases at J, with 22 bases between the two ends. CDR1 and CDR2 (germline): DFQATT, SNEGSKA (reference sequence). The CDR3 bases are TGCAGTGCTACCACCGTACACAGGGAACCCTATAGCAATCAGCCCCAGCATTTT. Protein product: CSATTVHREPYSNQPQHF.

The chain joins TRBV19 to TRBJ1-2; 10 positions match TRBD1. Trimming removed 7 bases from V and 7 bases from J; junction bases left unmatched: 6. There are 13 residues in the CDR3. Germline V lookup: CDR1 LNHDA, CDR2 SQIVND (reference sequence). CDR3 region: CASTQGQGLGYTF. The CDR3 coding sequence is TGTGCCAGTACCCAGGGACAGGGGCTTGGCTACACCTTC. The entire variable domain, with the rest obtained from reference TRBV19 and TRBJ1-2, is as follows: DGGITQSPKYLFRKEGQNVTLSCEQNLNHDAMYWYRQDPGQGLRLIYYSQIVNDFQKGDIAEGYSVSREKKESFPLTVTSAQKNPTAFYLCASTQGQGLGYTFGSGTRLTVV.

The genes are TRBV19 and TRBJ2-1; D call uncertain. The V gene's germline CDR1 is LNHDA and CDR2 SQIVND (reference sequence). V was pared by 5 bases and J by 4 bases, with 18 bases between. The CDR3 spans 16 residues. The CDR3 bases are TGTGCCAGTAGTCCCCGGCTGGTGAGGATTTACAATGAGCAGTTCTTC. Translating gives CASSPRLVRIYNEQFF.

This clonotype has a count of ten or more. The CDR3 loop reads CASSQERWAGGHGYTF. The CDR3 DNA sequence: TGTGCCAGCAGCCAAGAGAGGTGGGCAGGGGGCCATGGCTACACCTTC. The V call is TRBV4-2, the J call TRBJ1-2, with 8 bases lining up with TRBD1. The CDR3 loop spans 16 amino acids. CDR1 is LGHNA, CDR2 YNFKEQ, per germline. Losses at the gene ends were 0 bases for V and 6 bases for J; bases not matched to a gene: 9.

This clonotype was observed a single time. This chain links TRBV12-3 or TRBV12-4 with TRBJ2-7; perhaps TRBD1 as D (6 bases). V was trimmed by 3 bases and J by 2 bases, leaving 14 bases between them. The CDR3 has 15 amino acids. DNA for the CDR3: TGTGCCAGCAGTTTTGCAGGGGTAAGCACCTACGAGCAGTACTTC. It encodes CASSFAGVSTYEQYF.

The chain employs TRBV10-3 and TRBJ2-3; unclear D gene. V shed 2 bases and J shed 0 bases, with 9 bases lying between them. CDR1 is ENHRY, CDR2 SYGVKD, per germline. The CDR3 has 15 amino acids. The CDR3 sequence is CAISETAPSTDTQYF. The CDR3, as DNA: TGTGCCATCAGTGAGACAGCACCTAGCACAGATACGCAGTATTTT.